These 32 T cell receptor beta chains were sequenced from one sample in a study. TCRdb reprocessed the RT-PCR reads with MiXCR, giving one entry per CDR3 protein. The table has 650,000 to 800,000 distinct CDR3 sequences, approximately 15% seen once; the top ten hold 3.6%. Sequencing used memory CD4+ T cells from blood. These receptors all come from a female donor in good health, serving as a healthy control.

This clonotype was counted a few times. This rearrangement joins TRBV18 to TRBJ1-1; D may be TRBD1 (5 bases). The CDR3 sequence is 15 residues long. Trimming pared 0 bases from V and 3 bases from J, leaving 11 bases between. Germline CDR1 and CDR2: KGHSH and LQKENI. The CDR3 nucleotides are TGTGCCAGCTCACCACCGTCCCTAGGGGACACTGAAGCTTTCTTT. It specifies CASSPPSLGDTEAFF.

The chain employs TRBV7-2 and TRBJ1-6, with unresolved D. Germline loops: CDR1 SGHTA, CDR2 FQGNSA. The CDR3 is 16 amino acids. Trimming shortened V by 1 base and J by 1 base, and 8 bases separated the two germline ends. As DNA, the CDR3 is TGTGCCAGCAGCTTAGGCAGTGGATCCTATAATTCACCCCTCCACTTT. Residues: CASSLGSGSYNSPLHF.

The chain links TRBV7-9 to TRBJ2-5; TRBD2 agrees at 9 bases. There are 15 residues in the CDR3. J was trimmed by 1 base and V by 5 bases; bases with no gene match: 5. Germline CDR1 and CDR2: SEHNR and FQNEAQ (reference sequence). The CDR3 nucleotides are TGTGCCAGCAGCAACGGACTAGCGAGCCAAGAGACCCAGTACTTC. Protein sequence: CASSNGLASQETQYF.

This clonotype was seen a few times. The V call is TRBV5-1, the J call TRBJ1-4; D gene uncertain. The germline V gene has CDR1 SGHRS and CDR2 YFSETQ. Between the trimmed V and J ends, which lost 0 bases and 8 bases, there was a span of 14 bases. The CDR3 length is 15 residues. The CDR3 sequence is CASSLGRTRGEKLFF. The CDR3 DNA is TGCGCCAGCAGCTTGGGTCGGACCAGAGGCGAAAAACTGTTTTTT.

The rearrangement links TRBV29-1 to TRBJ2-1; the D gene is possibly TRBD2 (6 bases). The CDR3 length is 14 residues. CDR1 and CDR2 (germline): SQVTM, ANQGSEA. V lost 7 bases and J lost 5, with 18 bases in between. CDR3 in amino acids: CSASLSGYHNEQFF. DNA for the CDR3: TGCAGCGCCTCACTAAGCGGGTATCACAATGAGCAGTTCTTC.

This clonotype came up many times. The V and J genes are TRBV7-3 and TRBJ2-1; no definite D call. V lost 2 bases and J 5 bases, leaving 16 bases between the germline ends. CDR1 and CDR2 from the germline V gene are SGHTA and FQGTGA. The CDR3 extends over 16 amino acids. CDR3 in DNA: TGTGCCAGCAGCTTAGGTTCTGCGTCGGTAAACAATGAGCAGTTCTTC. Its protein product is CASSLGSASVNNEQFF.

This clonotype was recorded a few times. The CDR3 bases are TGTGCCAGCAGCTTCCTAGCAAGTGAGCAGTTCTTC. This translates into CASSFLASEQFF. The V and J genes are TRBV11-2 and TRBJ2-1, with D possibly being TRBD2 (5 bases). Germline V lookup: CDR1 SGHAT, CDR2 FQNNGV. The V and J ends lost 3 bases and 9 bases respectively, with 9 bases between them. The CDR3 is 12 amino acids.

V usage is TRBV18 and J usage is TRBJ1-1; no clear D. V gave up 3 bases and J gave up 0 bases, with 14 bases separating them. The CDR3 length is 16 residues. The germline CDR1 and CDR2 sequences are KGHSH and LQKENI. The CDR3 DNA sequence: TGTGCCAGCTCACCGGGCGTTCCACAAATGAACACTGAAGCTTTCTTT. It translates to CASSPGVPQMNTEAFF.

This clonotype was seen a handful of times. This sequence joins TRBV9 and TRBJ1-1; D gene ambiguous. V lost 0 bases, J lost 1 base, and 7 bases lay in between. In germline, CDR1 is SGDLS, CDR2 YYNGEE. The CDR3 consists of 14 residues. The CDR3 here is CASSVVGTNTEAFF. For the CDR3, the DNA is TGTGCCAGCAGCGTAGTTGGTACGAACACTGAAGCTTTCTTT.

J is TRBJ2-7 and V is TRBV5-8; TRBD1 matches at 7 bases. The V and J ends lost 3 bases and 3 bases, in that order; junction bases with no gene match: 9. CDR3 length equals 15 residues. Germline CDR1 SGHTS, CDR2 YDEGEE. The CDR3 loop is CASSYNRGRDYEQYF. CDR3 nucleotides: TGTGCCAGCAGCTACAACAGGGGCAGAGACTACGAGCAGTACTTC.

This clonotype was observed at least ten times. The DNA of the CDR3 is TGCAGTGGGACCGGGAACTCCTACGAGCAGTACTTC. Translating it yields CSGTGNSYEQYF. This chain joins TRBV20-1 and TRBJ2-7; possible D gene TRBD2, 5 bases. The germline gives CDR1 DFQATT, CDR2 SNEGSKA (reference sequence). CDR3 size: 12 residues. V was trimmed by 7 bases and J by 0 bases, leaving 10 bases between them.

As concerns this clonotype: This may come from a read error, since a much larger clone is one base off. V gene TRBV5-1 combines with J gene TRBJ2-3; possibly TRBD1 for D (7 bases). The CDR3 consists of 14 residues. The V gene's germline CDR1 is SGHRS and CDR2 YFSETQ. CDR3 residues: CASSPGEGANTLYF. DNA for the CDR3: TGCGCCAGCAGCCCGGGAGAGGGGGCAAATACGCTGTATTTT.

This clonotype came up many times. The chain employs TRBV7-3 and TRBJ1-2; the D is unclear. The CDR3 runs 13 residues. CDR1 and CDR2 (germline): SGHTA, FQGTGA. The germline V and J ends were trimmed by 0 bases and 6 bases, with 8 bases remaining between them. The CDR3 protein is CASSLTSSNGYTF. The CDR3 DNA follows: TGTGCCAGCAGCTTAACCTCGAGTAATGGCTACACCTTC.

On this clonotype itself: A clone one base away is much larger, so this may be a read error. This rearrangement joins TRBV12-3 or TRBV12-4 to TRBJ2-3; unclear D gene. CDR3 length: 14 residues. The CDR3 DNA follows: TGTACCAGCAGTCCCCGTGGGCGTGCAGATACGCAGTATTTT. Its translation is CTSSPRGRADTQYF.

There are many counts of this clonotype. The gene calls are TRBV12-3 or TRBV12-4 and TRBJ1-6, with a tentative D call TRBD1 (5 bases). The CDR3 loop spans 15 amino acids. V was cut by 4 bases and J by 10 bases, with 17 bases left in between. The CDR3 sequence: CASSSATGSGSPLHF. Here the CDR3 DNA reads TGTGCCAGCAGTTCCGCCACAGGTTCTGGATCACCCCTCCACTTT.

This clonotype was seen a handful of times. This chain joins TRBV5-1 and TRBJ2-3; no definite D call. The CDR3 runs 15 residues. V lost 0 bases and J 0 bases, leaving 8 bases between the germline ends. Germline loops: CDR1 SGHRS, CDR2 YFSETQ. This CDR3 is CASSLDLKSTDTQYF. DNA of the CDR3: TGCGCCAGCAGCTTGGATCTGAAGAGCACAGATACGCAGTATTTT.

This clonotype was recorded at least ten times. The CDR3 bases are TGTGCCAGGACACCTGATACGCAGTATTTT. As protein: CARTPDTQYF. This chain uses TRBV12-1 with TRBJ2-3. TRBV12-1 is a documented pseudogene. The CDR3 totals 10 residues.

This clonotype was seen at least ten times. The rearrangement uses TRBV6-2 or TRBV6-3 and TRBJ1-1, with D possibly TRBD1 on 5 matching bases. Trimming removed 8 bases from V and 1 base from J, with 8 bases in between. Germline V CDR1 and CDR2: MNHEY, SVGEGT. The CDR3 has 12 amino acids. CDR3 bases: TGTGCCAGCGGGACCACGAACACTGAAGCTTTCTTT. This codes for CASGTTNTEAFF.

The rearrangement joins TRBV10-3 to TRBJ2-2, with TRBD2 matching 8 bases. The germline gives CDR1 ENHRY, CDR2 SYGVKD. Trimming at V came to 10 bases and at J to 0 bases, leaving 4 bases not matched to a gene. CDR3 length: 14 residues. The CDR3 nucleotides are TGTGCCACCTCACTAGCGGCGAACACCGGGGAGCTGTTTTTT. Protein: CATSLAANTGELFF.

This clonotype has only a few counts. The chain recombines TRBV10-3 with TRBJ1-6; TRBD1 agrees at 9 bases. The CDR3 has 15 amino acids. J was trimmed by 13 bases and V by 11 bases; bases with no gene match: 18. CDR1 is ENHRY and CDR2 is SYGVKD in the germline V gene. CDR3 in amino acids: CAASPWDRERGPLHF. CDR3 nucleotides: TGTGCCGCCTCGCCCTGGGACAGGGAAAGGGGGCCCCTCCACTTT.

The rearrangement joins TRBV9 to TRBJ2-1; TRBD2 matches at 11 bases. V shed 0 bases, J shed 4 bases, and the junction held 9 bases outside the gene matches. The CDR3 loop spans 18 amino acids. Germline-derived CDR1 and CDR2 are SGDLS and YYNGEE. The CDR3 loop reads CASSVGISGRAGYNEQFF. In nucleotides, the CDR3 is TGTGCCAGCAGCGTAGGGATTAGCGGGAGGGCCGGTTACAATGAGCAGTTCTTC.

The table lists this clonotype with a few counts. V is TRBV18 and J is TRBJ1-1; 7 nucleotides align to TRBD1. CDR1 is KGHSH and CDR2 is LQKENI in the germline V gene. J was trimmed by 6 bases and V by 5 bases; bases with no gene match: 9. The CDR3 extends over 14 amino acids. The CDR3 here is CASSTRDSEAEAFF. The CDR3 coding sequence is TGTGCCAGCTCAACCCGGGACAGCGAGGCTGAAGCTTTCTTT. Variable domain in full (rest from reference TRBV18 and TRBJ1-1): NAGVMQNPRHLVRRRGQEARLRCSPMKGHSHVYWYRQLPEEGLKFMVYLQKENIIDESGMPKERFSAEFPKEGPSILRIQQVVRGDSAAYFCASSTRDSEAEAFFGQGTRLTVV.

At least ten counts were recorded for this clonotype. The chain couples TRBV5-1 to TRBJ2-1; 7 bases agree with TRBD1. The CDR3 sequence is 17 residues long. V gave up 0 bases and J gave up 6 bases; unmatched junction bases: 12. CDR1 and CDR2 (germline): SGHRS, YFSETQ. CDR3 bases: TGCGCCAGCAGCTTGGGCCTGACAGGGTTTGGGGGCAATGAGCAGTTCTTC. As protein: CASSLGLTGFGGNEQFF.

This rearrangement joins TRBV20-1 to TRBJ2-3; possibly TRBD1 for D (6 bases). Trimming cost V 4 bases and J 7 bases, with 24 bases left between them. Germline loops: CDR1 DFQATT, CDR2 SNEGSKA (reference sequence). The length of the CDR3 is 16 residues. The CDR3 DNA sequence: TGCAGTGCTACACCTTGGACAGCCGAAAACTCGAATACGCAGTATTTT. It yields the protein CSATPWTAENSNTQYF.

The chain has TRBV20-1 and TRBJ1-3; TRBD1 matches at 8 bases. V lost 2 bases, J lost 4 bases, and 4 bases stayed unmatched. The CDR3 runs 14 residues. Per germline, CDR1 DFQATT and CDR2 SNEGSKA (reference sequence). CDR3 DNA: TGCAGTGCTAGACAGGGGGCAACAGGAAACACCATATATTTT. It specifies CSARQGATGNTIYF.

This clonotype was seen at least ten times. The chain links TRBV9 to TRBJ2-5; D call uncertain. Trimming stripped 4 bases from V and 5 bases from J, with 18 bases between. Germline V gives CDR1 SGDLS, CDR2 YYNGEE. This CDR3 comprises 15 residues. The CDR3 is CASSPRPQVVETQYF. The CDR3 DNA reads as TGTGCCAGCAGCCCTCGACCTCAGGTGGTTGAGACCCAGTACTTC.

This clonotype turned up a few times. The CDR3 DNA is TGCGCCAGCAGCTTGGCGGCTAGCGCGAACCGAAACAATGAGCAGTTCTTC. Its protein product is CASSLAASANRNNEQFF. V gene TRBV5-1 combines with J gene TRBJ2-1; a possible D gene is TRBD2 (6 bases). Trimming took off 0 bases at V and 5 bases at J, with 18 bases between the two ends. Germline V gene lookup returns CDR1 SGHRS and CDR2 YFSETQ. This CDR3 contains 17 residues.

The chain couples TRBV20-1 to TRBJ1-5; D gene ambiguous. This CDR3 spans 13 amino acids. Germline values: CDR1 DFQATT, CDR2 SNEGSKA (reference sequence). V lost 5 bases to trimming and J lost 4 bases, with 12 bases between them. CDR3 bases: TGCAGTGCTCGGAAAGACCAAAATCAGCCCCAGCATTTT. Amino acids: CSARKDQNQPQHF.

The chain recombines TRBV3-1 with TRBJ2-3; D gene unclear. V lost 3 bases and J 5 bases, leaving 6 bases between the germline ends. CDR3 length: 12 amino acids. Germline V gene data show CDR1 as LGHDT and CDR2 as YNNKEL (reference sequence). Written as DNA, the CDR3 is TGTGCCAGCAGCCATCAAAAAGATACGCAGTATTTT. It encodes CASSHQKDTQYF.

The chain couples TRBV7-2 to TRBJ1-2, with D possibly matching TRBD1 (5 bases). V gave up 3 bases and J gave up 8 bases, with 22 bases separating them. Germline CDR1 and CDR2: SGHTA and FQGNSA. The CDR3 consists of 16 residues. Here the CDR3 reads CASSFQGSSDPSGYTF. CDR3 DNA: TGTGCCAGCAGCTTCCAGGGATCCTCTGATCCTAGCGGCTACACCTTC.

At least ten counts were recorded for this clonotype. The rearrangement joins TRBV7-2 to TRBJ2-7; 7 bases map to TRBD1. Germline CDR1 and CDR2: SGHTA and FQGNSA. The CDR3 has 14 residues. J lost 4 bases, V lost 2 bases, and 5 bases had no gene match. The CDR3 loop reads CASSLSPRGYEQYF. The CDR3 coding sequence is TGTGCCAGCAGCTTAAGTCCCAGGGGGTACGAGCAGTACTTC.

This clonotype was counted many times. This chain links TRBV20-1 with TRBJ2-3; the match to TRBD1 covers 10 bases. CDR3 length: 16 residues. The J segment lost 3 bases and the V segment lost 0 bases, leaving 6 bases of the junction unmatched. Germline-derived CDR1 and CDR2 are DFQATT and SNEGSKA (reference sequence). CDR3 loop: CSARDPGQGRTDTQYF. The CDR3 DNA sequence: TGCAGTGCTAGAGACCCGGGACAGGGGAGGACAGATACGCAGTATTTT.